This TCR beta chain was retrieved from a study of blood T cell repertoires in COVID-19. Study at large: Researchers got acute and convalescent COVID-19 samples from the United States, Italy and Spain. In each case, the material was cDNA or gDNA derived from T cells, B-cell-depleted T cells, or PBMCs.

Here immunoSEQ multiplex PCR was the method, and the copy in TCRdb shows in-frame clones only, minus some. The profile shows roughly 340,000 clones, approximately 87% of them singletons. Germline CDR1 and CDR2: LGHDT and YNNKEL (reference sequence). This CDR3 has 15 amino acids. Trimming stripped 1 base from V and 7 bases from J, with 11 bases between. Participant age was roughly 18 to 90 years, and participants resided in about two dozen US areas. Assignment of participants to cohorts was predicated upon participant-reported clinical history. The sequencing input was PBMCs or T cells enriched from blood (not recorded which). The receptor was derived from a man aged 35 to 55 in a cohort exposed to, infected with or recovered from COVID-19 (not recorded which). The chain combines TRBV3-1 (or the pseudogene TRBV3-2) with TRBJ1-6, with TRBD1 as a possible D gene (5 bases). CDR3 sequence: CASSQGARQNSPLHF. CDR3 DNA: TGTGCCAGCAGCCAAGGAGCTAGACAGAATTCACCCCTCCACTTT.